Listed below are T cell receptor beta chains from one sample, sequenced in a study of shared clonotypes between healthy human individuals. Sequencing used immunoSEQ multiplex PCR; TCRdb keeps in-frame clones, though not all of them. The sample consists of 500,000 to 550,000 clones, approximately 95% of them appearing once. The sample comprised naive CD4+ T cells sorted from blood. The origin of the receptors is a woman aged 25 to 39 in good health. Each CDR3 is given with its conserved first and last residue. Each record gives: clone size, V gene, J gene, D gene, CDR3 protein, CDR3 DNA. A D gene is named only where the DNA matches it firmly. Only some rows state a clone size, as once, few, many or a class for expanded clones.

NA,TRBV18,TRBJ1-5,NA,CASSPTALGINNQPQHF,TGTGCCAGCTCACCAACGGCGTTGGGAATAAACAATCAGCCCCAGCATTTT
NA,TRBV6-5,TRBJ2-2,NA,CASSYGPTGELFF,TGTGCCAGCAGTTACGGGCCCACCGGGGAGCTGTTTTTT
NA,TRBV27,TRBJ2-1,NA,CASSSWDRSSYNEQFF,TGTGCCAGCAGTTCTTGGGACCGAAGCTCCTACAATGAGCAGTTCTTC
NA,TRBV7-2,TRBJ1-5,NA,CASSFQGNNQPQHF,TGTGCCAGCAGCTTTCAGGGTAACAATCAGCCCCAGCATTTT
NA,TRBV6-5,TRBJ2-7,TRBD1,CASRSSGTGYEQYF,TGTGCCAGCAGATCTTCCGGGACAGGGTACGAGCAGTACTTC
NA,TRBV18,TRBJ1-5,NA,CASSPLGGGNQPQHF,TGTGCCAGCTCACCACTGGGTGGAGGCAATCAGCCCCAGCATTTT
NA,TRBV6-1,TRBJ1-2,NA,CASSEGTATWGGYTF,TGTGCCAGCAGTGAAGGGACAGCTACCTGGGGAGGCTACACCTTC
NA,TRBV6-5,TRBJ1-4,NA,CASSYSEATNEKLFF,TGTGCCAGCAGTTACTCGGAAGCAACTAATGAAAAACTGTTTTTT
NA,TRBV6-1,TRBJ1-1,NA,CASSGGGGTEAFF,TGTGCCAGCAGTGGCGGAGGTGGTACTGAAGCTTTCTTT
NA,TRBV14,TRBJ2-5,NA,CASSQDQGRWGQETQYF,TGTGCCAGCAGCCAAGATCAAGGCAGGTGGGGGCAAGAGACCCAGTACTTC
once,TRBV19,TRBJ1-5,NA,CASSISGYGQPQHF,TGTGCCAGTAGTATTTCAGGGTACGGCCAGCCCCAGCATTTT
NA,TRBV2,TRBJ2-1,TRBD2,CASSESASGSNEQFF,TGTGCCAGCAGTGAATCGGCTAGCGGGAGCAATGAGCAGTTCTTC
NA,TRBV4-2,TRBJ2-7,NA,CASSLLSSYEQYF,TGTGCCAGCAGCCTTCTTAGCTCCTACGAGCAGTACTTC
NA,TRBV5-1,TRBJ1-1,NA,CASSSTPGASTEAFF,TGCGCCAGCAGCTCTACGCCAGGGGCTTCCACTGAAGCTTTCTTT
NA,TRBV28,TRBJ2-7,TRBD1,CASRIPGQGYEQYF,TGTGCCAGCAGGATACCGGGACAGGGATACGAGCAGTACTTC
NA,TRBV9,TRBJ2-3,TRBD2,CASSVGASGRVDTQYF,TGTGCCAGCAGCGTAGGGGCTAGCGGGAGAGTAGATACGCAGTATTTT
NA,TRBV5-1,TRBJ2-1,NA,CASSLGALGYNEQFF,TGCGCCAGCAGCTTGGGGGCCCTTGGATACAATGAGCAGTTCTTC
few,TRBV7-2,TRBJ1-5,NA,CASSLRTQPQHF,TGTGCCAGCAGCCTGAGGACTCAGCCCCAGCATTTT
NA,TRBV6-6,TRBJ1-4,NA,CASSPQDSTNEKLFF,TGTGCCAGCAGCCCACAGGACTCAACTAATGAAAAACTGTTTTTT
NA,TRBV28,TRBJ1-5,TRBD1,CASTLWLGQGQGQPQHF,TGTGCCAGCACCCTATGGCTAGGACAGGGGCAGGGGCAGCCCCAGCATTTT